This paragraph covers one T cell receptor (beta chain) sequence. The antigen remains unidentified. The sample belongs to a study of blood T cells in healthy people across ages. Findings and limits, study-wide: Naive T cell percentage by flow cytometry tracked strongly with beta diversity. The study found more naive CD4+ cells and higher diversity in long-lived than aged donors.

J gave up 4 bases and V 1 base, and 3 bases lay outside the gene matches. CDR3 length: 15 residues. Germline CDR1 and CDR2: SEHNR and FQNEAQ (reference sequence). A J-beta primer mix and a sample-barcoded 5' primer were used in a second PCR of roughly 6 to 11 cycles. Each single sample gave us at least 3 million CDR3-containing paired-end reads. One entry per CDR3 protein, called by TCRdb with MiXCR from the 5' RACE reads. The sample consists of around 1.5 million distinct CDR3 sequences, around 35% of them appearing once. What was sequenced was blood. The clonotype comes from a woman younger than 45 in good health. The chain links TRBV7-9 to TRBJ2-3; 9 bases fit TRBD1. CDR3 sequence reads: CASSLVQGAADTQYF. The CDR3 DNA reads TGTGCCAGCAGCTTAGTACAGGGGGCTGCAGATACGCAGTATTTT.